This T cell receptor (beta chain) was captured in a study of CXCR3-negative and CXCR3-positive naive CD8 T cells. Study outcomes and limitations: Diversity proved comparably high across both naive subsets and much lower in memory CD8+ cells.

CDR3 size: 16 residues. CDR1 is LGHNA, CDR2 YSLEER, per germline. By frequency, this clonotype registers large. Its antigen is unknown. UMI-labeled TRB cDNA libraries were prepared by 5' RACE. After re-calling the 5' RACE reads, TCRdb lists one entry per CDR3 protein, DNA absent. The sample totals about 48,000 distinct CDR3 sequences. The rearrangement joins TRBV4-3 to TRBJ2-6; TCRdb lists TRBD2, though no DNA is available to test this call. The receptor's source is a human donor in good health. Some clones in this sample may be carry-over from other donors' samples. The sequenced material came from memory CD8+ T cells from blood. The CDR3 spells CASSQLEGTGANVLTF.